A single T cell receptor beta chain is shown here with its context. The antigen is not known. PCR amplification relied on 60 Vbeta primers (plus 13 Jbeta primers). Using immunoSEQ multiplex PCR, the repertoire was profiled, and TCRdb retains in-frame clones only, with some absent. The table records roughly 100,000 clones, approximately 85% of them present only once. The data belong to a study of cytomegalovirus exposure and HLA in healthy donors. Study overall: Of all 400 or so donors who were genotyped, roughly 81% belonged to the Caucasian-associated ancestry cluster.

The length of the CDR3 is 16 residues. V was pared by 0 bases and J by 4 bases, with 14 bases between. Study-wide results and limits: Using the classifier, cytomegalovirus status was reportedly diagnosed with high specificity and sensitivity. The study carried out a later analysis of TCR beta sequences. It associated some 15,000 of them with specific HLA alleles at a false discovery rate of 0.05. Immune exposure information comprised only CMV serostatus.

The sequence came from a man aged 50 or older in good health and CMV-seronegative. The sequencing sample was made of PBMCs. This chain links TRBV5-7 with TRBJ1-5; the D is unclear. TRBV5-7 is annotated as an ORF whose role is uncertain. The CDR3 bases are TGTGCCAGCAGCTTGGGGGCGGGATTGAGGAATCAGCCCCAGCATTTT. Protein: CASSLGAGLRNQPQHF.